This TCR beta chain was retrieved from a study of T cell changes during pregnancy in multiple sclerosis. Libraries were prepared by immunoSEQ multiplex PCR; TCRdb keeps only in-frame clonotypes and omits some of them. There are 40,000 to 50,000 clones in the sample; roughly 93% occur only once, and roughly 3.9% lies in the top ten. The CDR3 is 14 residues long. V lost 1 base, J lost 2 bases, and 2 bases stayed unmatched. The germline V gene has CDR1 MGHRA and CDR2 YSYEKL. The TCR was taken from a female donor with multiple sclerosis, enrolled in a pregnancy study. The chain couples TRBV4-1 to TRBJ2-7, with 7 bases aligning to TRBD1. Specimen: CD8+ T cells from peripheral blood mononuclear cells, collected after pregnancy. The CDR3 DNA follows: TGCGCCAGCAGCCAAGTTGGGACAGCCTACGAGCAGTACTTC. This encodes CASSQVGTAYEQYF.